The clone carrying this TCR beta chain came up many times. The ends lost 2 bases at V and 3 bases at J; junction bases unmatched: 7. Germline V gene sequence: CDR1 DFQATT, CDR2 SNEGSKA (reference sequence). The CDR3 contains 14 residues. This sample is drawn from a study of CD8 T cells in ankylosing spondylitis. In TCRdb, the 5' RACE reads were re-called with MiXCR into one record per CDR3 protein. The sample has about 130,000 distinct CDR3 sequences, over 9.5% seen once. The sample taken for sequencing was blood, either unsorted or a sorted T cell fraction (not recorded which). This chain joins TRBV20-1 and TRBJ2-7; 7 bases are shared with TRBD2. The sequence was obtained from a female donor with ankylosing spondylitis or in good health (not recorded which). CDR3 loop: CSARTASGFYEQYF. The CDR3 nucleotides are TGCAGTGCTAGAACGGCTAGCGGATTCTACGAGCAGTACTTC.